Each of the 30 T cell receptor beta chains below was sequenced from the same sample in a study of T cell responses to AZD1222 COVID-19 vaccine. Produced via immunoSEQ multiplex PCR; TCRdb's table is partial and in-frame only. The table shows 110,000 to 150,000 clones, with 90% occurring only once. Sample: peripheral blood, taken on day 0 of AZD1222 vaccination. These receptors were collected from an adult in good health.

Comments on this clone: At one of its ends the junction is not consistent with the germline gene, which may arise from a read error. The chain is built from TRBV10-3 and TRBJ2-3, with 9 bases aligning to TRBD2. Germline CDR1 and CDR2: ENHRY and SYGVKD. This CDR3 has 15 residues. The CDR3 region has the DNA TGTGCCAGCAGTGCGTTGCGGGGGGGCGAGGAGGGGCAGTATTTT. Translating gives CASSALRGGEEGQYF.

This chain connects TRBV30 to TRBJ1-6; perhaps TRBD1 as D (6 bases). There are 13 residues in the CDR3. Trimming stripped 1 base from V and 9 bases from J, with 10 bases between. The germline CDR1 and CDR2 sequences are GTSNPN and SVGIG (reference sequence). The CDR3 here is CAWSGGAASPLHF. CDR3 sequence (DNA): TGTGCCTGGAGTGGGGGGGCGGCTTCACCCCTCCACTTT.

The J gene is TRBJ1-1, the V gene TRBV30; D might be TRBD1 (5 bases). V was clipped by 1 base and J by 1 base, with 7 bases between them. This CDR3 has 13 amino acids. Germline V CDR1 and CDR2: GTSNPN, SVGIG (reference sequence). CDR3 in amino acids: CAWSEQGNTEAFF. DNA of the CDR3: TGTGCCTGGAGTGAGCAGGGGAACACTGAAGCTTTCTTT.

This sequence joins TRBV19 and TRBJ1-1; 7 nucleotides match TRBD1. CDR3 length equals 14 residues. The ends lost 7 bases at V and 1 base at J; junction bases unmatched: 6. Germline CDR1 LNHDA, CDR2 SQIVND (reference sequence). In nucleotides, the CDR3 is TGTGCCAGTACCCTGGGGACAGCGAACACTGAAGCTTTCTTT. It is translated as CASTLGTANTEAFF.

This chain joins TRBV18 and TRBJ1-5, with a weak D call TRBD1 (6 bases). This CDR3 region has 14 residues. The germline V and J ends were trimmed by 1 base and 2 bases, with 6 bases remaining between them. CDR1 is KGHSH and CDR2 is LQKENI in the germline V gene. CDR3 in DNA: TGTGCCAGCTCACCACGACAGGGCAATCAGCCCCAGCATTTT. It codes for CASSPRQGNQPQHF.

The chain recombines TRBV5-1 with TRBJ2-7; weak D call: TRBD1 (5 bases). The length of the CDR3 is 15 residues. The ends were cut back, 0 bases at V and 4 bases at J, with 14 bases in the middle. The V gene's germline CDR1 is SGHRS and CDR2 YFSETQ. Here the CDR3 DNA reads TGCGCCAGCAGCTTGGAGGCAGGGTGGGCGTACGAGCAGTACTTC. The encoded protein is CASSLEAGWAYEQYF. The full variable domain, with the rest looked up from reference TRBV5-1 and TRBJ2-7, is KAGVTQTPRYLIKTRGQQVTLSCSPISGHRSVSWYQQTPGQGLQFLFEYFSETQRNKGNFPGRFSGRQFSNSRSEMNVSTLELGDSALYLCASSLEAGWAYEQYFGPGTRLTVT.

The chain carries TRBV12-3 or TRBV12-4 and TRBJ1-6; D is undetermined. The CDR3 is made up of 12 amino acids. Trimming removed 6 bases at V and 6 bases at J, with 6 bases between. The CDR3 sequence: CASRGFNSPLHF. In nucleotides, the CDR3 is TGTGCCAGCAGGGGGTTTAATTCACCCCTCCACTTT.

The chain couples TRBV5-1 to TRBJ2-7; 8 positions match TRBD2. Germline V gene lookup returns CDR1 SGHRS and CDR2 YFSETQ. The CDR3 covers 15 residues. Trimming took 3 bases from V and 3 from J; bases not matched to a gene: 8. CDR3 residues: CASSSFSGGSYEQYF. The CDR3 DNA reads as TGCGCCAGCAGCTCCTTCAGCGGGGGTAGCTACGAGCAGTACTTC.

The chain carries TRBV4-2 and TRBJ2-1; 10 bases map to TRBD2. This CDR3 is 17 amino acids long. Germline CDR1 and CDR2: LGHNA and YNFKEQ. Unmatched junction bases numbered 12, after V lost 0 bases and J lost 10 bases. The CDR3 coding sequence is TGTGCCAGCAGCCAAGATCGTTCTAGCGGGAGAGTGGGCGAGCAGTTCTTC. This gives the protein CASSQDRSSGRVGEQFF.

The rearrangement links TRBV7-2 to TRBJ2-3; D perhaps matches TRBD1 (6 bases). The V gene's germline CDR1 is SGHTA and CDR2 FQGNSA. V was pared by 3 bases and J by 2 bases, with 9 bases between. CDR3 length equals 14 residues. The CDR3 protein is CASSFRDNTDTQYF. CDR3 nucleotide sequence: TGTGCCAGCAGCTTCCGGGACAACACAGATACGCAGTATTTT.

This chain joins TRBV12-3 or TRBV12-4 and TRBJ1-3; D gene uncertain. Trimming took 10 bases from V and 3 from J, leaving 7 bases between them. This CDR3 region has 11 residues. CDR3 nucleotide sequence: TGTGCCACCCTATTTGGAAACACCATATATTTT. Translated: CATLFGNTIYF.

The chain joins TRBV9 to TRBJ1-3, with 7 bases that match TRBD1. The CDR3 runs to 15 residues. Germline V gene lookup returns CDR1 SGDLS and CDR2 YYNGEE. Trimming at V came to 5 bases and at J to 0 bases, leaving 5 bases not matched to a gene. CDR3 sequence reads: CASRTGTASGNTIYF. In DNA form, the CDR3 reads TGTGCCAGCAGAACCGGGACAGCCTCTGGAAACACCATATATTTT.

This chain links TRBV12-3 or TRBV12-4 with TRBJ1-1; D unclear. Between the trimmed V and J ends, which lost 3 bases and 1 base, there was a span of 6 bases. The CDR3 has 13 amino acids. The CDR3 loop reads CASSFYTNTEAFF. CDR3 nucleotides: TGTGCCAGCAGTTTTTACACGAACACTGAAGCTTTCTTT.

This rearrangement joins TRBV29-1 to TRBJ2-1; 12 bases align to TRBD2. V lost 4 bases, J lost 4 bases, and 14 bases stayed unmatched. CDR3 size: 18 residues. Germline CDR1 and CDR2: SQVTM and ANQGSEA. CDR3 sequence reads: CSVVVGPSGGAGYNEQFF. The CDR3 coding sequence is TGCAGCGTTGTAGTCGGGCCTAGCGGGGGGGCCGGGTACAATGAGCAGTTCTTC.

The genes are TRBV2 and TRBJ1-3; 8 positions agree with TRBD1. Trimming removed 5 bases from V and 11 bases from J; junction bases left unmatched: 2. Germline V gene data show CDR1 as SNHLY and CDR2 as FYNNEI. The CDR3 totals 11 residues. CDR3 in DNA: TGTGCCAGCAGTCAGGGGGCGGCCATATATTTT. Amino acid sequence: CASSQGAAIYF.

CDR3 in DNA: TGTGCCAGCAGCCCGGACTCGGCAGGCTACAATGAGCAGTTCTTC. Amino acid sequence: CASSPDSAGYNEQFF. The genes are TRBV5-4 and TRBJ2-1; perhaps TRBD2 as D (5 bases). CDR1 and CDR2 from the germline V gene are SGHNT and YYREEE (reference sequence). The germline V and J ends were trimmed by 4 bases and 3 bases, with 14 bases remaining between them. This CDR3 is built from 15 residues.

This chain joins TRBV14 and TRBJ2-5, with unresolved D. V shed 3 bases and J shed 4 bases, with 3 bases lying between them. CDR1 and CDR2 from the germline V gene are SGHDN and FVKESK. The CDR3 extends over 11 amino acids. The CDR3: CASSHTETQYF. Written as DNA, the CDR3 is TGTGCCAGCAGCCATACAGAGACCCAGTACTTC.

The rearrangement uses TRBV6-4 and TRBJ2-1; 8 bases fit TRBD2. J gave up 0 bases and V 4 bases, and 5 bases lay outside the gene matches. This CDR3 is built from 16 residues. CDR1 and CDR2 from the germline V gene are MRHNA and SNTAGT. CDR3 in DNA: TGTGCCAGCAGTGTATTAGCGGGAAACTCCTACAATGAGCAGTTCTTC. Translated: CASSVLAGNSYNEQFF.

This clone was detected only once. V and J are TRBV25-1 and TRBJ1-1; 9 bases are a match to TRBD1. Germline V lookup: CDR1 MGHDK, CDR2 SYGVNS. The V and J ends lost 2 bases and 5 bases, in that order; junction bases with no gene match: 9. The CDR3 has 16 amino acids. The CDR3 DNA is TGTGCCAGCAGTGAAGACAGGGGGTATTTGGGAACTGAAGCTTTCTTT. Translating it yields CASSEDRGYLGTEAFF.

This chain uses TRBV15 with TRBJ1-1, with TRBD1 identical over 8 bases. The CDR3 extends over 13 amino acids. Trimming removed 0 bases from V and 11 bases from J; junction bases left unmatched: 5. In germline, CDR1 is LNHNV, CDR2 YYDKDF (reference sequence). The chain's CDR3 is CATSRDRTGMAFF. Here the CDR3 DNA reads TGTGCCACCAGCAGAGACAGGACAGGGATGGCTTTCTTT.

This chain uses TRBV21-1 with TRBJ1-5. TRBV21-1 is assigned pseudogene status. The CDR3 totals 16 residues. The CDR3 DNA follows: TGTGCCAGCAGCAAAAAATCGCAACAGAGGCATCAGCCCCAGCATTTT. Its translation is CASSKKSQQRHQPQHF.

The genes are TRBV3-1 (or the pseudogene TRBV3-2) and TRBJ2-5, with D unresolved. Trimming stripped 2 bases from V and 3 bases from J, with 4 bases between. Germline CDR1 is LGHDT and CDR2 is YNNKEL (reference sequence). The CDR3 is made up of 12 amino acids. The CDR3, as DNA: TGTGCCAGCAGCCAAAGTGAAGAGACCCAGTACTTC. The encoded protein is CASSQSEETQYF.

This chain uses TRBV18 with TRBJ1-3; 9 nucleotides line up with TRBD1. V lost 3 bases, J lost 2 bases, and 8 bases stayed unmatched. The CDR3 sequence is 17 residues long. Germline-derived CDR1 and CDR2 are KGHSH and LQKENI. The CDR3 nucleotides read TGTGCCAGCTCACCGAGCCGGACAGGGGATACTGGAAACACCATATATTTT. It translates to CASSPSRTGDTGNTIYF.

The J gene is TRBJ2-7, the V gene TRBV19; D could derive from TRBD1 or TRBD2 (5 bases each). Germline CDR1 LNHDA, CDR2 SQIVND (reference sequence). With 8 bases removed from V and 0 bases from J, the gap between germline ends came to 14 bases. The CDR3 length is 14 residues. CDR3 sequence reads: CASGSGTGSYEQYF. The CDR3 DNA follows: TGTGCCAGTGGATCCGGGACGGGCTCCTACGAGCAGTACTTC. Full variable domain (rest looked up from reference TRBV19 and TRBJ2-7): DGGITQSPKYLFRKEGQNVTLSCEQNLNHDAMYWYRQDPGQGLRLIYYSQIVNDFQKGDIAEGYSVSREKKESFPLTVTSAQKNPTAFYLCASGSGTGSYEQYFGPGTRLTVT.

The J gene is TRBJ2-3, the V gene TRBV7-9; TRBD1 matches 9 bases. Germline values: CDR1 SEHNR, CDR2 FQNEAQ (reference sequence). The ends lost 5 bases at V and 0 bases at J; junction bases unmatched: 3. The CDR3 sequence is 15 residues long. The CDR3 is CASSPGQGSTDTQYF. DNA of the CDR3: TGTGCCAGCAGCCCCGGACAGGGGAGCACAGATACGCAGTATTTT.

The V gene is TRBV6-5, the J gene TRBJ2-7; D uncertain. V gave up 0 bases and J gave up 2 bases, with 11 bases separating them. Germline loops: CDR1 MNHEY, CDR2 SVGAGI. The CDR3 runs 15 residues. As DNA, the CDR3 is TGTGCCAGCAGTTACTCAGCCGGGCCCGCCTACGAGCAGTACTTC. Protein sequence: CASSYSAGPAYEQYF.

This clone was observed a single time. This sequence joins TRBV7-2 and TRBJ2-7; 14 bases are shared with TRBD2. Trimming at V came to 8 bases and at J to 3 bases, leaving 3 bases not matched to a gene. This CDR3 region has 14 residues. Germline V gene lookup returns CDR1 SGHTA and CDR2 FQGNSA. The CDR3 region is CASGTSGGLYEQYF. Here the CDR3 DNA reads TGTGCCAGCGGGACTAGCGGGGGCCTCTACGAGCAGTACTTC.

In its sample, this clone was seen once. The chain joins TRBV4-1 to TRBJ2-5, with unresolved D. Deletions cut 1 base from V and 5 bases from J, with 8 bases between. This CDR3 contains 13 residues. Germline V gene data show CDR1 as MGHRA and CDR2 as YSYEKL. The CDR3 DNA sequence: TGCGCCAGCAGCCAAGGGTGGTTGGAGACCCAGTACTTC. Translation gives CASSQGWLETQYF.

The CDR3 region is CASSRNYRDELFF. CDR3 nucleotides: TGTGCCAGCAGCCGGAACTACCGGGACGAGCTGTTTTTT. The V gene is TRBV7-3, the J gene TRBJ2-2; either TRBD1 or TRBD2 may fit D (5 bases each). CDR3 length equals 13 residues. V shed 5 bases and J shed 11 bases, with 15 bases lying between them. CDR1 is SGHTA, CDR2 FQGTGA, per germline.

V gene TRBV6-5 combines with J gene TRBJ1-1; D call uncertain. Germline lookup yields CDR1 MNHEY and CDR2 SVGAGI. CDR3 length equals 11 residues. Trimming removed 6 bases at V and 5 bases at J, with 7 bases between. CDR3 sequence: CASSRGTEAFF. In nucleotides, the CDR3 is TGTGCCAGCAGCCGCGGGACTGAAGCTTTCTTT.